This T cell receptor (beta chain) was found in a study of shared clonotypes between healthy human individuals. It was into CD45RA+ naive and CD45RA-negative memory subsets that the CD4+ cells were split. Study-wide points: In a handful of donors, around 5% of naive CD4 clonotypes appeared in common. Shared clonotypes across all four donors exceeded non-shared ones in generation probability.

Over several immunoSEQ plates, each subset's genomic DNA was distributed in even portions. Using immunoSEQ multiplex PCR, the repertoire was profiled, and TCRdb retains in-frame clones only, with some absent. The profile shows around 550,000 clones, about 95% of them singletons. As regards this clone: The antigen is not known.

The CDR3 length is 13 residues. The germline V gene encodes CDR1 MNHEY and CDR2 SVGAGI. The V and J ends lost 6 bases and 1 base respectively, with 10 bases between them. The chain uses TRBV6-5 and TRBJ2-7; D might be TRBD1 (6 bases). This TCR was recovered from a woman in her thirties in good health. The material sequenced was naive CD4+ T cells sorted from blood. Subset: CD45RA+ positively selected. In DNA form, the CDR3 reads TGTGCCAGCAGGACCCAGGGGTCCTACGAGCAGTACTTC. It translates to CASRTQGSYEQYF.